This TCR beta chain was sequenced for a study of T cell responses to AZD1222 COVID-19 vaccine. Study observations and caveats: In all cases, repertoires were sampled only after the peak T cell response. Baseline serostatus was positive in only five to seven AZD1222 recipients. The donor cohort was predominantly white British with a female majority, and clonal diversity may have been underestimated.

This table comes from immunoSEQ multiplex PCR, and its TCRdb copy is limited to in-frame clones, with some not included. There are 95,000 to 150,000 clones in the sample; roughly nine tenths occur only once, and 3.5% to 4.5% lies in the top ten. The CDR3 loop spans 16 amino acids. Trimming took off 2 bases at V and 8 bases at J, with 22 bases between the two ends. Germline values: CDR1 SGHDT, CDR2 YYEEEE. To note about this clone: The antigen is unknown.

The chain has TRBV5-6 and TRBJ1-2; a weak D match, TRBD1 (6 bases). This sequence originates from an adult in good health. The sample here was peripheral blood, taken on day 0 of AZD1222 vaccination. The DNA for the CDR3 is TGTGCCAGCAGCTTCACCGGGACACCCATTTGGGGAGGCTACACCTTC. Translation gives CASSFTGTPIWGGYTF.